Reported below is one T cell receptor beta chain. These data come from a study of blood T cell repertoires in COVID-19. The overall study: Nucleic acid was either cDNA or gDNA, and it came from T cells, B-cell-depleted T cells, or PBMCs.

Trimming cost V 4 bases and J 11 bases; bases outside gene matches: 14. CDR1 and CDR2 (germline): SGHRS, YFSETQ. CDR3 length: 15 amino acids. As handled by the study authors: Reference gene primer amplification yielded estimated nucleated cell counts. Clones were sequenced by immunoSEQ multiplex PCR, and TCRdb holds only the in-frame ones, with some missing. V, J and clone size derive from that table, while D and trimming were established from the DNA sequence. The profile shows some 180,000 clones, around nine tenths of them singletons. A Seattle source enrolled patients during active infection and followed them longitudinally.

The chain couples TRBV5-1 to TRBJ1-1, with TRBD1 matching over 10 bases. The sequence came from a middle-aged man with COVID-19, enrolled during active disease. The sample consisted of peripheral blood. The CDR3 sequence: CASSDAEPGQGRAFF. The CDR3 DNA is TGCGCCAGCAGCGACGCGGAACCGGGACAGGGGAGGGCTTTCTTT. The complete variable domain, with remaining parts taken from reference TRBV5-1 and TRBJ1-1, reads KAGVTQTPRYLIKTRGQQVTLSCSPISGHRSVSWYQQTPGQGLQFLFEYFSETQRNKGNFPGRFSGRQFSNSRSEMNVSTLELGDSALYLCASSDAEPGQGRAFFGQGTRLTVV.